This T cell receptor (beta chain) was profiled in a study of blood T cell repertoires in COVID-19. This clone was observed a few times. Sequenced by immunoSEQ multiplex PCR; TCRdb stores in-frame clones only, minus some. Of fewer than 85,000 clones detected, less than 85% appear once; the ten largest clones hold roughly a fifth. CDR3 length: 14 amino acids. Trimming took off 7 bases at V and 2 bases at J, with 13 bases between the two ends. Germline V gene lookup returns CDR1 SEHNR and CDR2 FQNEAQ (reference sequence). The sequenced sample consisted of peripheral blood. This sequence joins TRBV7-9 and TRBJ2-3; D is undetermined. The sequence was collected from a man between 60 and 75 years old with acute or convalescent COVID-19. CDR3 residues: CASKRGRITDTQYF. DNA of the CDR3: TGTGCCAGCAAGCGAGGCCGGATCACAGATACGCAGTATTTT.